The source of this TCR beta chain is a study of regulatory T cells in long-lasting Graves disease. Time point: newly diagnosed GD, antithyroid drugs for less than 3 months. RNA extracted from PBMCs served as the sequencing template. Arm-PCR with iRepertoire HTBI primers amplified the CDR3 regions for these TCR beta libraries. TCRdb reprocessed the multiplex PCR reads with MiXCR, giving one entry per CDR3 protein. The sample yields roughly 400,000 distinct CDR3 sequences, roughly 15% seen once. This clonotype was counted only a few times. These same data were also listed under a study on T cells in Graves' hyperthyroidism and ophthalmopathy.

The source is a woman aged 18-29 years with Graves disease. Sample: peripheral blood mononuclear cells (PBMCs), taken at new diagnosis, from a patient treated with antithyroid drugs.

The CDR3, as DNA: TGTGCCATCAGTGAGTCCAGGGTTTTGGGCTACGAGCAGTTCTTC. It yields the protein CAISESRVLGYEQFF. The chain uses TRBV10-3 and TRBJ2-1; D perhaps matches TRBD1 (5 bases). CDR1 and CDR2 from the germline V gene are ENHRY and SYGVKD. Deletions cut 0 bases from V and 10 bases from J, with 16 bases between. The CDR3 consists of 15 residues.